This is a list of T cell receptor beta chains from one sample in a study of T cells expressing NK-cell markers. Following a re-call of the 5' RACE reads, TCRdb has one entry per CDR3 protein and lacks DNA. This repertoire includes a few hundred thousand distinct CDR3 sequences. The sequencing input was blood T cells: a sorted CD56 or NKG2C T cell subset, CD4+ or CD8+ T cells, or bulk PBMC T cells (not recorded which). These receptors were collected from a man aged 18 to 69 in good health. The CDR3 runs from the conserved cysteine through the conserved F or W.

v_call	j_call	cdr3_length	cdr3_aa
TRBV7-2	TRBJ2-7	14	CASSWIQKPYEQYF
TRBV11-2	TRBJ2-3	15	CASATELPLRDTQYF
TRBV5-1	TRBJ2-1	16	CASSLETGPLVHEQFF
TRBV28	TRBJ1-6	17	CASSLVRAYRRNSPLHF
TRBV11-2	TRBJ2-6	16	CASSRGQTIGANVLTF
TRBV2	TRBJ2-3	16	CASSDLRRASTDTQYF
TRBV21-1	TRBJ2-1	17	CASSKARGTSGYNEQFF
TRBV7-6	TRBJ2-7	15	CASSSGPNSAYEQYF
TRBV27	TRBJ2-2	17	CASSLHPGQGNTGELFF
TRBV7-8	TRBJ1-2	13	CASSLAGGWGYTF
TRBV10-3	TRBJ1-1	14	CAIRGTDFNTEAFF
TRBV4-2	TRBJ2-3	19	CASSQDLFLGTDTPDTQYF
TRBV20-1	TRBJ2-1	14	CSARPAGQYNEQFF
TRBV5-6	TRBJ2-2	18	CASSLLGGGIGNTGELFF
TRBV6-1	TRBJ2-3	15	CASSELAGGPDTQYF
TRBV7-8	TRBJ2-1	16	CASSPGRAGPYNEQFF
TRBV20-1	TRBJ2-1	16	CSASVQTSRSYNEQFF
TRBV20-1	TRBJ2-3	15	CSAPGRGAPPDTQYF
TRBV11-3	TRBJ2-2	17	CASSRGPGTANTGELFF
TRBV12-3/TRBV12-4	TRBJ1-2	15	CASSPYRGRRDGYTF
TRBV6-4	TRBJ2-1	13	CASSAARGGEQFF
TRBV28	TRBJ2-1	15	CASSDPGGPYNEQFF
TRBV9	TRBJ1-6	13	CASSQVQGLTLHF
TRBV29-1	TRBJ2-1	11	CSAGRGNEQFF
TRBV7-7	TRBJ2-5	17	CASSHRGLAGGQETQYF
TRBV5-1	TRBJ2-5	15	CASSRTTGSGETQYF
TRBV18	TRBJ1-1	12	CASSPGREWAFF
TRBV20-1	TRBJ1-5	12	CSWGRSGMAQHF
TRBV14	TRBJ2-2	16	CASSRFSGATTGELFF
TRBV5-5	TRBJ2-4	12	CASSFSGDDQYF
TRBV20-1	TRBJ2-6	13	CSARGGRANVLTF
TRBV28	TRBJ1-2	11	CASSLLNGYTF
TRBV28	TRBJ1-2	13	CASHQGPRYGYTF
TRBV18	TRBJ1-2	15	CASSPWEGAEYGYTF
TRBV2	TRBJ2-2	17	CASSNRQGTSNTGELFF
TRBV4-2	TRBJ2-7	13	CASSREGGSEQYF
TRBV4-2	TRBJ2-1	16	CASSQDVVRGQDEQFF
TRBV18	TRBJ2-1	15	CASSPSGGARNEQFF
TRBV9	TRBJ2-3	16	CASSIEGDARTDTQYF
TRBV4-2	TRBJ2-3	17	CASSQLLAGGGTDTQYF
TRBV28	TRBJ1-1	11	CASSEYTEAFF
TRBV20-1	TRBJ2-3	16	CSAMPLRRLDTDTQYF
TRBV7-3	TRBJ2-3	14	CASAQAGPTDTQYF
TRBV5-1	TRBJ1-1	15	CASSLRFQSNTEAFF
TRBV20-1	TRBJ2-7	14	CSATPSGGVYEQYF
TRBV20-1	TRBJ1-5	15	CSAQRWGRSPQPQHF
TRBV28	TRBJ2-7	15	CASQHGGGRLYEQYF
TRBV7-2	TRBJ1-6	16	CASSARRVSSNSPLHF
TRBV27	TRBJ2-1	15	CASSLRGQGGNEQFF
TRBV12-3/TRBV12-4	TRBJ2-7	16	CASSPLTGAFRNEQYF
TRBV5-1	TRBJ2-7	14	CASKGGSSSYEQYF
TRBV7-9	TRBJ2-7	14	CASSTDRVPYEQYF
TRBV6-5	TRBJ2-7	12	CASRRQGRKQYF
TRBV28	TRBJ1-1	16	CASSLPQGRSGTEAFF